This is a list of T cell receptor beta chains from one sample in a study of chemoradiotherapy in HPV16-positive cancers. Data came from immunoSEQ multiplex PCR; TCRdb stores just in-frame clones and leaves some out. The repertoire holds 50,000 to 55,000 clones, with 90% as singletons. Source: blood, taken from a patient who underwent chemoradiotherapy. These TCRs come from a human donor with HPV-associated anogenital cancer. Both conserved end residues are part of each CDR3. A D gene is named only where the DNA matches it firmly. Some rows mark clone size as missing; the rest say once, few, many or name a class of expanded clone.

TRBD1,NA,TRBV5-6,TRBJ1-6,TGTGCCAGCAGCTTGTTGACAGGGGGTAATTCACCCCTCCACTTT,CASSLLTGGNSPLHF
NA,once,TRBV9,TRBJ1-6,TGTGCCAGCAGCGTAGGGAGGGCGGCCTTTAGATCACCCCTCCACTTT,CASSVGRAAFRSPLHF
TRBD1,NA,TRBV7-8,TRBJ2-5,TGTGCCACAAAGACAGGGAGAGAGACCCAGTACTTC,CATKTGRETQYF
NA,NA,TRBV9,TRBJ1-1,TGTGCCAGCAGCGTAGGAGGTTCTGGGACGACAACTGAAGCTTTCTTT,CASSVGGSGTTTEAFF
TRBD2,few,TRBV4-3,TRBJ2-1,TGCGCCAGCAGCCAATCAGCCCTAGCGGGGTACAATGAGCAGTTCTTC,CASSQSALAGYNEQFF
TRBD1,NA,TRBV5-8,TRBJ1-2,TGTGCCAGCAGGGTACAGGGGTATGGCTACACCTTC,CASRVQGYGYTF
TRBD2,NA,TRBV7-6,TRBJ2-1,TGTGCCAGCAGCACGCGGGGGGGTGGGAATGAGCAGTTCTTC,CASSTRGGGNEQFF
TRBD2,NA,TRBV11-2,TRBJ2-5,TGTGCCAGCACCCCCCGGGGACTAGCGGGGGAAGAGACCCAGTACTTC,CASTPRGLAGEETQYF
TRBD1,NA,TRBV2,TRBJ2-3,TGTGCCAGCCTCCCCGGGGACAGGCCTGATACGCAGTATTTT,CASLPGDRPDTQYF
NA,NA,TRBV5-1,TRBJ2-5,TGCGCCAGCAGCTTGGACACCGGGGACCAGTACTTC,CASSLDTGDQYF
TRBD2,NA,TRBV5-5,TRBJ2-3,TGTGCCAGCAGCTTAAGGTTTAGCGGGGGGCCTCCCACAGATACGCAGTATTTT,CASSLRFSGGPPTDTQYF
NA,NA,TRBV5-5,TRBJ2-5,TGTGCCAGCAGCTTGGGACGGGAAGAGACCCAGTACTTC,CASSLGREETQYF
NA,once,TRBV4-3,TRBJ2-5,TGCGCCAGCAGCCAAGATCACTTAATTCAGACCCAGTACTTC,CASSQDHLIQTQYF
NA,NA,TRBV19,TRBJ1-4,TGTGCCAGTAGTATATCGTCGGCTACTAATGAAAAACTGTTTTTT,CASSISSATNEKLFF
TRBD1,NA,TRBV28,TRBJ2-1,TGTGCCAGCAGTTGGGATGGGGGACAGATATACAATGAGCAGTTCTTC,CASSWDGGQIYNEQFF
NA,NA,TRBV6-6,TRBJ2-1,TGTGCCAGCAAAGGCGGACGCAATGAGCAGTTCTTC,CASKGGRNEQFF
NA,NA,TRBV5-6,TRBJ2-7,TGTGCCAGCAGCTTCGGGACCACCAACTCCTACGAGCAGTACTTC,CASSFGTTNSYEQYF
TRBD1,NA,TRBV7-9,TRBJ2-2,TGTGCCAGCAGCGCACCGACAGGGGTCACCGGGGAGCTGTTTTTT,CASSAPTGVTGELFF
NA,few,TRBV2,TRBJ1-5,TGTGCCAGCAGTGGGGCTCAGCCCCAGCATTTT,CASSGAQPQHF
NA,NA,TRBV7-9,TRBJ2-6,TGTGCCAGCAGCTTAGGGGGCGGCCCCTCTGGGGCCAACGTCCTGACTTTC,CASSLGGGPSGANVLTF
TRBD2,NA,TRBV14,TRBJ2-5,TGTGCCAGCAGCCGACGACTAGCGGGAGCAGAGACCCAGTACTTC,CASSRRLAGAETQYF
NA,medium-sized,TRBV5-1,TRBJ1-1,TGCGCCAGCAGCGCCGTTGGGGCTCTGGGGACTGAAGCTTTCTTT,CASSAVGALGTEAFF
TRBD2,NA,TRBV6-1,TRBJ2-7,TGTGCCAGCACCGCGGGGGACTCCACCTACGAGCAGTACTTC,CASTAGDSTYEQYF
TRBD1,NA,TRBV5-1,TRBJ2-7,TGCGCCAGCAGCTTGGACCCCGGGACAGGGGTAGAGCAGTACTTC,CASSLDPGTGVEQYF
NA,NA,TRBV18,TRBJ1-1,TGTGCCAGCTCACCTTATTACAAGAGCCGGGGCGTGAACACTGAAGCTTTCTTT,CASSPYYKSRGVNTEAFF
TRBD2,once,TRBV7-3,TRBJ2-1,TGTGCCAGCAGCTCATCTCCGGGAGGGCCTAATGGCTACAATGAGCAGTTCTTC,CASSSSPGGPNGYNEQFF
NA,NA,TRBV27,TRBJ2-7,TGTGCCAGCAGTTTAAATGGGGGGCAGTCAGAGCAGTACTTC,CASSLNGGQSEQYF
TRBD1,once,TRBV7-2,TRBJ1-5,TGTGCCAGCAGCCCGACAGGGGGCAATCAGCCCCAGCATTTT,CASSPTGGNQPQHF
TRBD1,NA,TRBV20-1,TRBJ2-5,TGTACCGGACAGGGGCAAGAGACCCAGTACTTC,CTGQGQETQYF
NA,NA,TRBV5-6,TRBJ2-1,TGTGCCAGCACCACGACTACAACCTACAATGAGCAGTTCTTC,CASTTTTTYNEQFF
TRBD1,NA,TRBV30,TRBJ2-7,TGTGCCTGGCTACAGGGGGCCGAAGAGCAGTACTTC,CAWLQGAEEQYF
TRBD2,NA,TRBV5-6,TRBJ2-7,TGTGCCAGCAGCTTGCGTGGGACTAGCGAAACCTACGAGCAGTACTTC,CASSLRGTSETYEQYF
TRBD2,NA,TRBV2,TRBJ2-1,TGTGCCAGCAGTATATTACTAGCGGACTTCTACAATGAGCAGTTCTTC,CASSILLADFYNEQFF
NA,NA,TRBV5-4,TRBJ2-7,TGTGCCAGCAGCTCAGGGTCCTCCTACGAGCAGTACTTC,CASSSGSSYEQYF
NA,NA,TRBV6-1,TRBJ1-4,TGTGCCAGCAGTGAAGCGAGGGCCTTCGGAGAAAAACTGTTTTTT,CASSEARAFGEKLFF
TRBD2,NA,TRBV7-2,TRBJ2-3,TGTGCCAGCAGCTTAGGCCCCGTGGTAGCGGGGGACACAGATACGCAGTATTTT,CASSLGPVVAGDTDTQYF
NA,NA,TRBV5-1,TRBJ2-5,TGCGCCAGCAGCTTGGACGGACGACGGGAGACCCAGTACTTC,CASSLDGRRETQYF
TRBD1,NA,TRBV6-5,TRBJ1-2,TGTGCCAGCAGTGCAACAGGGGGCTACTATGGCTACACCTTC,CASSATGGYYGYTF
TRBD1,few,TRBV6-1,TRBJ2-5,TGTGCCAGCAGTGAAGCCTCGGGACAGGGACAAGAGACCCAGTACTTC,CASSEASGQGQETQYF
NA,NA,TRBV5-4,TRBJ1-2,TGTGCCAGCAGCTTGGCCCCGAGAGAGGGCTCTGGCTACACCTTC,CASSLAPREGSGYTF
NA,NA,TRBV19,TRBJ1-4,TGTGCCAGTAGTACTGGGACCTCAACTAATGAAAAACTGTTTTTT,CASSTGTSTNEKLFF
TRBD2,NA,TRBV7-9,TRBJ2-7,TGTGCCAGCAGCTCGCGGACTAGCGGGGGCGACGAGCAGTACTTC,CASSSRTSGGDEQYF
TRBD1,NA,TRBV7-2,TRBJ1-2,TGTGCCAGCAGCTCCCCCCGACAGGGGATCTATGGCTACACCTTC,CASSSPRQGIYGYTF
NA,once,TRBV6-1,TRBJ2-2,TGTGCCAGCAGTGAGTGGGCAGCCTACACCGGGGAGCTGTTTTTT,CASSEWAAYTGELFF
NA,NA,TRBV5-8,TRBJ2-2,TGTGCCAGCAGAGTACCGAACACCGGGGAGCTGTTTTTT,CASRVPNTGELFF
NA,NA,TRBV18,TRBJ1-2,TGTGCCAGCTCACTTGGGGATCATTTTTCTAACTATGGCTACACCTTC,CASSLGDHFSNYGYTF
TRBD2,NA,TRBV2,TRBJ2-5,TGTGCCAGCAACCCTAGAGTAGCGGGGGGCCTCCAAGAGACCCAGTACTTC,CASNPRVAGGLQETQYF
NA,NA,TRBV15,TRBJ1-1,TGTGCCACCAGCGGTTCCAGGGCCCCGAACACTGAAGCTTTCTTT,CATSGSRAPNTEAFF
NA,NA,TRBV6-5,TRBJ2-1,TGTGCCAGCAGTTACGGCAATGAGCAGTTCTTC,CASSYGNEQFF
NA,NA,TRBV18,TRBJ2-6,TGTGCCAGCTCGCTCGGGGTCGACTCTGGGGCCAACGTCCTGACTTTC,CASSLGVDSGANVLTF
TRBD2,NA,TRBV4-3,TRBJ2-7,TGCGCCAGCAGCCAAGATCGGGCAACTAGCGGATTTTCCTACGAGCAGTACTTC,CASSQDRATSGFSYEQYF
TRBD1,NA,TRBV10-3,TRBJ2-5,TGTGCCATCAGTGAAAGACAGGGTCTAGAGACCCAGTACTTC,CAISERQGLETQYF
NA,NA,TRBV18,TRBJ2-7,TGTGCCAGCTCACCACCGAAACAGACTCTGGCCTACGAGCAGTACTTC,CASSPPKQTLAYEQYF
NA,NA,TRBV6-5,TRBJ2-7,TGTGCCAGCCAAGCAGACTCTAACCCTTACGAGCAGTACTTC,CASQADSNPYEQYF
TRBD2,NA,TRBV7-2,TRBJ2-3,TGTGCCAGCAGCTTCCCGGGACTAGCCCCCGGCACAGATACGCAGTATTTT,CASSFPGLAPGTDTQYF